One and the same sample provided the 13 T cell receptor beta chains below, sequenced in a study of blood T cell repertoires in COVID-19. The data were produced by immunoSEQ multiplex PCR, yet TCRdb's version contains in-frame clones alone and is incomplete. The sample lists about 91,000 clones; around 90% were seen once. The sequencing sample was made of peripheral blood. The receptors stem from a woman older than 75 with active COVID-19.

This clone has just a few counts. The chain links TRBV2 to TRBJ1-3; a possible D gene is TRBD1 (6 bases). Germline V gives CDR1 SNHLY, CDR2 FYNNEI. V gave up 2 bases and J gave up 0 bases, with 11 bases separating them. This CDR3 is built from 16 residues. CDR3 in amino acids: CASSETGSFSGNTIYF. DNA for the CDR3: TGTGCCAGCAGTGAAACAGGGAGCTTCTCTGGAAACACCATATATTTT.

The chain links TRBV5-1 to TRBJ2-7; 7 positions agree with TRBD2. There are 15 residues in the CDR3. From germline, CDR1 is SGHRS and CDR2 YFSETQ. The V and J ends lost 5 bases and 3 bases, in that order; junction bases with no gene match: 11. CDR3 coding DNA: TGCGCCAGCAGGCAAGCTAGCGGCCGATACTACGAGCAGTACTTC. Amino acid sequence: CASRQASGRYYEQYF.

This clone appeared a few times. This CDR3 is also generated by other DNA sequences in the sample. In DNA, the CDR3 is TGTGCCAGCAGCTTAGCTCAGCGGGATACGCAGTATTTT. Encoded protein: CASSLAQRDTQYF. The rearrangement links TRBV7-2 to TRBJ2-3, with D perhaps matching TRBD2 (5 bases). Germline-derived CDR1 and CDR2 are SGHTA and FQGNSA. V was trimmed by 0 bases and J by 6 bases, leaving 7 bases between them. CDR3 length: 13 amino acids.

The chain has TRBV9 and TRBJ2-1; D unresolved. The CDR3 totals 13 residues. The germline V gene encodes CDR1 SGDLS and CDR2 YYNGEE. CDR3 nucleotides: TGTGCGAGCGCTGTAGCCTCCTACAATGAGCAGTTCTTC. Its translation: CASAVASYNEQFF.

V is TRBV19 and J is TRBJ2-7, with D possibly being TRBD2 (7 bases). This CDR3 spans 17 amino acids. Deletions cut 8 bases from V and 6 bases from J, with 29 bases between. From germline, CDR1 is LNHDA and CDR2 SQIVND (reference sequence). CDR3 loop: CASFGGGLRGRHSEQYF. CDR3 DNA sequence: TGTGCCAGTTTTGGCGGGGGCCTACGGGGGAGACACTCCGAGCAGTACTTC.

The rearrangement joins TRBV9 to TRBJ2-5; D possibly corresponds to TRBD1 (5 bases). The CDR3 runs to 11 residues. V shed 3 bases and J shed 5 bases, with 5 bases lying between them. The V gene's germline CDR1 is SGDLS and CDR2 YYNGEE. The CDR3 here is CASSAGETQYF. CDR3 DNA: TGTGCCAGCAGCGCAGGGGAGACCCAGTACTTC. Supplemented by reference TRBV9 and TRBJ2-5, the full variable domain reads DSGVTQTPKHLITATGQRVTLRCSPRSGDLSVYWYQQSLDQGLQFLIQYYNGEERAKGNILERFSAQQFPDLHSELNLSSLELGDSALYFCASSAGETQYFGPGTRLLVL.

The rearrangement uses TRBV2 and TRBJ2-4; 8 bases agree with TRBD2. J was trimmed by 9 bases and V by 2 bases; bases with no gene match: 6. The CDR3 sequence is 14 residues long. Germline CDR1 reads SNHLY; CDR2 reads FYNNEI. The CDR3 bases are TGTGCCAGCAGTGAATCCGGGAGGGTGCGCATTCAGTACTTC. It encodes CASSESGRVRIQYF. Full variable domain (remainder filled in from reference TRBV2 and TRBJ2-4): EPEVTQTPSHQVTQMGQEVILRCVPISNHLYFYWYRQILGQKVEFLVSFYNNEISEKSEIFDDQFSVERPDGSNFTLKIRSTKLEDSAMYFCASSESGRVRIQYFGAGTRLSVL.

This chain's CDR3 is CASSHRGEGSEKLFF. The CDR3 DNA is TGTGCCAGCAGCCACAGGGGGGAGGGTAGTGAAAAACTGTTTTTT. The genes are TRBV28 and TRBJ1-4, with TRBD1 matching 8 bases. V lost 6 bases and J lost 7; bases outside the gene matches: 10. The CDR3 spans 15 residues. The germline V gene has CDR1 MDHEN and CDR2 SYDVKM.

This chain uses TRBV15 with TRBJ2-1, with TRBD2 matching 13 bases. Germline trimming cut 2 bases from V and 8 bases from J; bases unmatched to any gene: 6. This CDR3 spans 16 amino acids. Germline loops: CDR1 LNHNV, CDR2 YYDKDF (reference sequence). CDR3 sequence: CATSRRTSGRRHEQFF. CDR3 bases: TGTGCCACCAGCAGAAGGACTAGCGGGAGAAGGCATGAGCAGTTCTTC. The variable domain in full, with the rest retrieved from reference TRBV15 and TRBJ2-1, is DAMVIQNPRYQVTQFGKPVTLSCSQTLNHNVMYWYQQKSSQAPKLLFHYYDKDFNNEADTPDNFQSRRPNTSFCFLDIRSPGLGDTAMYLCATSRRTSGRRHEQFFGPGTRLTVL.

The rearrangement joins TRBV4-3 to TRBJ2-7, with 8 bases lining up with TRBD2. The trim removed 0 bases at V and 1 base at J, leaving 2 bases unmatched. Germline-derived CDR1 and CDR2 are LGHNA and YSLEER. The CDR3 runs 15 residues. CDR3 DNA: TGCGCCAGCAGCCAAGATGGCGGGGGGTCCTACGAGCAGTACTTC. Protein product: CASSQDGGGSYEQYF.

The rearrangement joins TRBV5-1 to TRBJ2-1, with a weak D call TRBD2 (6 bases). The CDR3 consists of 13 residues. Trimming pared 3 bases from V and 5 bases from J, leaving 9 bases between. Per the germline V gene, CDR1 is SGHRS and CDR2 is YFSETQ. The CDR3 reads CASSWSGHNEQFF. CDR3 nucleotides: TGCGCCAGCAGCTGGAGCGGGCACAATGAGCAGTTCTTC.

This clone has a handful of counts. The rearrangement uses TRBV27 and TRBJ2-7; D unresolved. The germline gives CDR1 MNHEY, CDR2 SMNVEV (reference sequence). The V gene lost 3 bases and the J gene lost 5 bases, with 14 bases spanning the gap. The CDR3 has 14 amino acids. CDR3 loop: CASSFGVGTNEQYF. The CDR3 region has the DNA TGTGCCAGCAGTTTCGGTGTAGGAACTAACGAGCAGTACTTC.

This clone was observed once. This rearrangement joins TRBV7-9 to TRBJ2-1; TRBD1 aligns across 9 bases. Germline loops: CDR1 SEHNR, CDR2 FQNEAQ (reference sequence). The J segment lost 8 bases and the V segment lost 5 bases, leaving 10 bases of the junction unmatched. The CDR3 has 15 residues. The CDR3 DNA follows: TGTGCCAGCAGCCCCCGGGGCGGGACAGGGTATGAGCAGTTCTTC. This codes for CASSPRGGTGYEQFF.